This entry lists 5 T cell receptor beta chains sequenced from one sample in a study of T cell repertoires in cytomegalovirus infection. TCRdb passed the reads through MiXCR, listing each CDR3 protein once. The table has roughly 990,000 distinct CDR3 sequences, 31% seen once. These receptors' targets are unknown. Sample: cultured CD8+ T cells from PBMCs, taken from culture after CMV antigen stimulation. These receptors were collected from a human donor in good health (CMV status not recorded). Some clones in this sample may be carry-over from other donors' samples.

The rearrangement joins TRBV6-1 to TRBJ2-7; the D gene is possibly TRBD2 (6 bases). The length of the CDR3 is 17 residues. The germline CDR1 and CDR2 sequences are MNHNS and SASEGT. The V and J ends lost 5 bases and 2 bases respectively, with 22 bases between them. The CDR3 sequence: CASSRPRDLATPYEQYF. The CDR3 DNA is TGTGCCAGCAGTCGACCCCGGGATCTAGCGACACCCTACGAGCAGTACTTC.

This clonotype was counted ten times or more. The chain combines TRBV7-6 with TRBJ2-5; the D gene could be TRBD1 or TRBD2 (5 bases each). Per germline, CDR1 SGHVS and CDR2 FNYEAQ. The CDR3 consists of 19 residues. Deletions cut 5 bases from V and 1 base from J, with 26 bases between. For the CDR3, the DNA is TGTGCCAGCAGCCCATTAGATCCGGGACGGGTATACCTCCAAGAGACCCAGTACTTC. It specifies CASSPLDPGRVYLQETQYF.

This chain connects TRBV29-1 to TRBJ2-5, with 7 bases that match TRBD2. CDR3 length: 14 amino acids. The V segment lost 7 bases and the J segment 2 bases; nucleotides outside the gene matches: 10. Germline-derived CDR1 and CDR2 are SQVTM and ANQGSEA. The CDR3 loop reads CSDTGGRGQETQYF. CDR3 coding DNA: TGCAGCGACACGGGGGGTAGGGGACAAGAGACCCAGTACTTC.

This clonotype was observed a few times. The chain uses TRBV28 and TRBJ2-1; D possibly matches TRBD1 or TRBD2 (5 bases each). This CDR3 contains 15 residues. V was trimmed by 8 bases and J by 4 bases, leaving 18 bases between them. CDR1 and CDR2 (germline): MDHEN, SYDVKM. CDR3 coding DNA: TGTGCCAGCGTATCGGGGCCATCGAATTACAATGAGCAGTTCTTC. This gives the protein CASVSGPSNYNEQFF.

This chain uses TRBV12-3 or TRBV12-4 with TRBJ2-3; TRBD1 agrees at 9 bases. After removal of 10 bases from V and 2 bases from J, the junction contained 7 bases not matched to a gene. This CDR3 has 14 residues. The CDR3 sequence: CAIRRDRDTDTQYF. CDR3 in DNA: TGTGCCATCCGACGGGACAGGGACACAGATACGCAGTATTTT.